This T cell receptor (beta chain) originates from a study of patients and donors after allogeneic stem cell transplantation. Germline loops: CDR1 SQVTM, CDR2 ANQGSEA. The CDR3 loop spans 16 amino acids. With 2 bases removed from V and 1 base from J, the gap between germline ends came to 17 bases. Only a few counts were recorded for this clonotype. TCRdb fed the RT-PCR reads into MiXCR, producing one record per CDR3 protein. The repertoire holds 800,000 to 1,000,000 distinct CDR3 sequences, approximately 19% seen once, with 6% in the top ten. This sequence joins TRBV29-1 and TRBJ1-2; D perhaps matches TRBD1 (6 bases). The sequenced material came from blood, either unsorted or a sorted T cell fraction (not recorded which). This sequence originates from a human donor who was either an allogeneic HSCT recipient or a stem cell or donor lymphocyte infusion donor (not recorded which). It is not recorded whose cells these are; they may come from a transplant donor. The CDR3 sequence is CSVEWVWGHLNYGYTF. The CDR3 DNA is TGCAGCGTTGAATGGGTTTGGGGACACCTTAACTATGGCTACACCTTC.